These T cell receptor beta chains were read from a single sample in a study of CD8+ T cells in alopecia areata. TCRdb's copy holds only in-frame clones and misses some; the assay was immunoSEQ multiplex PCR. Among 150,000 to 200,000 clones listed, 60% to 75% were seen once. The source was CD4+ T cells sorted from blood, collected at week 24, from a patient treated with tofacitinib. All receptors derive from a human donor with alopecia areata. CDR3s include the opening cysteine and the closing phenylalanine or tryptophan. D genes are given only for firm matches. The listing skips clone size in some rows; elsewhere it reads once, few, many or a size class.

j_call: TRBJ2-7
clone_size: .
cdr3_length: 13
d_call: .
v_call: TRBV30
cdr3_nt: TGTGCCTTCAGGCGGGTGGGGTTAAACGAGCAGTACTTC
cdr3_aa: CAFRRVGLNEQYF

j_call: TRBJ1-4
clone_size: few
cdr3_length: 15
d_call: .
v_call: TRBV5-1
cdr3_nt: TGCGCCAGCAGCTTGTCGGGGGACTCTAATGAAAAACTGTTTTTT
cdr3_aa: CASSLSGDSNEKLFF

j_call: TRBJ2-5
clone_size: .
cdr3_length: 11
d_call: .
v_call: TRBV5-1
cdr3_nt: TGCGCCAGCAGCTTGGACAGGGCCAAATACTTC
cdr3_aa: CASSLDRAKYF

j_call: TRBJ2-1
clone_size: .
cdr3_length: 16
d_call: TRBD2
v_call: TRBV15
cdr3_nt: TGTGCCACCAGCAGAGTGGAAGCGGGGGGCAACAATGAGCAGTTCTTC
cdr3_aa: CATSRVEAGGNNEQFF

j_call: TRBJ2-2
clone_size: .
cdr3_length: 13
d_call: TRBD2
v_call: TRBV30
cdr3_nt: TGTGCCTGGACCGGGACTAGGACCGGGGAGCTGTTTTTT
cdr3_aa: CAWTGTRTGELFF

j_call: TRBJ2-3
clone_size: .
cdr3_length: 14
d_call: .
v_call: TRBV6-6
cdr3_nt: TGTGCCAGCAGTTACCTTTATTCGAGGGCTTCGCAGTATTTT
cdr3_aa: CASSYLYSRASQYF

j_call: TRBJ2-6
clone_size: .
cdr3_length: 16
d_call: .
v_call: TRBV29-1
cdr3_nt: TGCAGCGTTCCCTGGGGGATCAGCTCTGGGGCCAACGTCCTGACTTTC
cdr3_aa: CSVPWGISSGANVLTF

j_call: TRBJ1-2
clone_size: .
cdr3_length: 16
d_call: TRBD1
v_call: TRBV29-1
cdr3_nt: TGCAGCGTTGAAGGCCGGGACAGGGGGCCCAACTATGGCTACACCTTC
cdr3_aa: CSVEGRDRGPNYGYTF

j_call: TRBJ2-7
clone_size: .
cdr3_length: 13
d_call: TRBD1
v_call: TRBV19
cdr3_nt: TGTGCCAGTTGGGACAGGGAAGTGGACGAGCAGTACTTC
cdr3_aa: CASWDREVDEQYF

j_call: TRBJ2-5
clone_size: .
cdr3_length: 16
d_call: TRBD2
v_call: TRBV4-1
cdr3_nt: TGCGCCAGCAGCTTCGGACTAGCGGGAAGGGAAGAGACCCAGTACTTC
cdr3_aa: CASSFGLAGREETQYF

j_call: TRBJ2-3
clone_size: .
cdr3_length: 16
d_call: TRBD1
v_call: TRBV19
cdr3_nt: TGTGCCAGTAGTGAGGGGACAGCGTCTAGCACAGATACGCAGTATTTT
cdr3_aa: CASSEGTASSTDTQYF

j_call: TRBJ2-3
clone_size: .
cdr3_length: 13
d_call: .
v_call: TRBV7-3
cdr3_nt: TGTGCCAGCAGCCGAGACAGGATGGATACGCAGTATTTT
cdr3_aa: CASSRDRMDTQYF

j_call: TRBJ2-7
clone_size: few
cdr3_length: 12
d_call: TRBD2
v_call: TRBV5-5
cdr3_nt: TGTGCCAGCACGCGGGGGAACTACGAGCAGTACTTC
cdr3_aa: CASTRGNYEQYF

j_call: TRBJ2-6
clone_size: .
cdr3_length: 15
d_call: .
v_call: TRBV5-4
cdr3_nt: TGTGCCAGCAGCGGGGGACAACATGGGGCCAACGTCCTGACTTTC
cdr3_aa: CASSGGQHGANVLTF

j_call: TRBJ2-5
clone_size: .
cdr3_length: 12
d_call: .
v_call: TRBV5-6
cdr3_nt: TGTGCCAGCAGCTTGGATCGAGAGACCCAGTACTTC
cdr3_aa: CASSLDRETQYF

j_call: TRBJ2-7
clone_size: once
cdr3_length: 15
d_call: TRBD1
v_call: TRBV7-4
cdr3_nt: TGTGCCAGCAGCCGGGACAGGGCCGGGCCCTACGAGCAGTACTTC
cdr3_aa: CASSRDRAGPYEQYF

j_call: TRBJ2-1
clone_size: once
cdr3_length: 15
d_call: .
v_call: TRBV2
cdr3_nt: TGTGCCAGCACGACTCTGTTGAGGGGGGGCAATGAGCAGTTCTTC
cdr3_aa: CASTTLLRGGNEQFF

j_call: TRBJ1-1
clone_size: few
cdr3_length: 15
d_call: TRBD1
v_call: TRBV10-2
cdr3_nt: TGCGCCAGCAGTGGGGGGGACAGGGGGCGGACTGAAGCTTTCTTT
cdr3_aa: CASSGGDRGRTEAFF

j_call: TRBJ2-2
clone_size: once
cdr3_length: 13
d_call: .
v_call: TRBV29-1
cdr3_nt: TGCAGCGTTCAGGGCAGGGGTATCGGGGAGCTGTTTTTT
cdr3_aa: CSVQGRGIGELFF

j_call: TRBJ2-3
clone_size: .
cdr3_length: 15
d_call: .
v_call: TRBV5-1
cdr3_nt: TGCGCCAGCAGCCATCCGGGGTCAACAACAGATACGCAGTATTTT
cdr3_aa: CASSHPGSTTDTQYF

j_call: TRBJ2-3
clone_size: .
cdr3_length: 18
d_call: TRBD2
v_call: TRBV7-2
cdr3_nt: TGTGCCAGCAGCTTTAGAGCCGGGACTAGCGGAGGGGAAGATACGCAGTATTTT
cdr3_aa: CASSFRAGTSGGEDTQYF

j_call: TRBJ2-1
clone_size: .
cdr3_length: 15
d_call: TRBD1
v_call: TRBV5-6
cdr3_nt: TGTGCCAGCAGCTTAAGGACAGGGGTCATCAATGAGCAGTTCTTC
cdr3_aa: CASSLRTGVINEQFF

j_call: TRBJ1-6
clone_size: .
cdr3_length: 17
d_call: TRBD1
v_call: TRBV25-1
cdr3_nt: TGTGCCAGCAGTGACCTGGACAGGAGCTCCTATAATTCACCCCTCCACTTT
cdr3_aa: CASSDLDRSSYNSPLHF

j_call: TRBJ2-1
clone_size: .
cdr3_length: 19
d_call: TRBD2
v_call: TRBV23-1
cdr3_nt: TGCGCCAGCAGTCAAGAGGGGAGGGCCGGGACTAGCGTTTACAATGAGCAGTTCTTC
cdr3_aa: CASSQEGRAGTSVYNEQFF

j_call: TRBJ1-6
clone_size: .
cdr3_length: 17
d_call: .
v_call: TRBV14
cdr3_nt: TGTGCCAGCAGGGCGAACAGGGACGATACTTATAATTCACCCCTCCACTTT
cdr3_aa: CASRANRDDTYNSPLHF

j_call: TRBJ1-6
clone_size: .
cdr3_length: 16
d_call: .
v_call: TRBV5-6
cdr3_nt: TGTGCCAGCAGCTTGGAGGGGGGAGACCTTAATTCACCCCTCCACTTT
cdr3_aa: CASSLEGGDLNSPLHF

j_call: TRBJ1-4
clone_size: .
cdr3_length: 17
d_call: TRBD1
v_call: TRBV4-2
cdr3_nt: TGTGCCAGCAGCCAAGATGGGGGCAGGGGGAGAGGTGAAAAACTGTTTTTT
cdr3_aa: CASSQDGGRGRGEKLFF

j_call: TRBJ2-5
clone_size: .
cdr3_length: 11
d_call: .
v_call: TRBV2
cdr3_nt: TGTGCCAGCACGACCCAAGAGACCCAGTACTTC
cdr3_aa: CASTTQETQYF

j_call: TRBJ2-3
clone_size: .
cdr3_length: 12
d_call: .
v_call: TRBV29-1
cdr3_nt: TGCAGCGTGGAATACTTGACAGATACGCAGTATTTT
cdr3_aa: CSVEYLTDTQYF

j_call: TRBJ2-5
clone_size: .
cdr3_length: 15
d_call: .
v_call: TRBV5-1
cdr3_nt: TGCGCCAGCAGCTTGGTGGGCAGCCGCCAAGAGACCCAGTACTTC
cdr3_aa: CASSLVGSRQETQYF

j_call: TRBJ1-1
clone_size: .
cdr3_length: 13
d_call: .
v_call: TRBV12-5
cdr3_nt: TGTGCTAGTGGCGTCGTTATGAACACTGAAGCTTTCTTT
cdr3_aa: CASGVVMNTEAFF

j_call: TRBJ2-5
clone_size: .
cdr3_length: 13
d_call: .
v_call: TRBV5-6
cdr3_nt: TGTGCCAGCAGCTTCCGGCAGGGCGAGACCCAGTACTTC
cdr3_aa: CASSFRQGETQYF

j_call: TRBJ1-4
clone_size: .
cdr3_length: 18
d_call: .
v_call: TRBV4-1
cdr3_nt: TGCGCCAGCAGTGAGGGATTTACGGGGGGCGCACTAGATGAAAAACTGTTTTTT
cdr3_aa: CASSEGFTGGALDEKLFF

j_call: TRBJ1-3
clone_size: few
cdr3_length: 13
d_call: .
v_call: TRBV6-6
cdr3_nt: TGTGCCAGTCAAGGCTTGTCTGGAAACACCATATATTTT
cdr3_aa: CASQGLSGNTIYF

j_call: TRBJ2-5
clone_size: once
cdr3_length: 14
d_call: .
v_call: TRBV10-3
cdr3_nt: TGTGCCTCCTCCCGCGGGACATCACAAGAGACCCAGTACTTC
cdr3_aa: CASSRGTSQETQYF

j_call: TRBJ2-7
clone_size: .
cdr3_length: 13
d_call: .
v_call: TRBV6-5
cdr3_nt: TGTGCCAGCAGTTACTCAGGAAAGTACGAGCAGTACTTC
cdr3_aa: CASSYSGKYEQYF

j_call: TRBJ1-5
clone_size: .
cdr3_length: 16
d_call: TRBD1
v_call: TRBV6-6
cdr3_nt: TGTGCCAGCAGTTACCGGACAGGGCCTAGCAATCAGCCCCAGCATTTT
cdr3_aa: CASSYRTGPSNQPQHF

j_call: TRBJ2-5
clone_size: .
cdr3_length: 16
d_call: TRBD1
v_call: TRBV2
cdr3_nt: TGTGCCAGCGATATGGATAGACAGGGGCGCCAAGAGACCCAGTACTTC
cdr3_aa: CASDMDRQGRQETQYF

j_call: TRBJ1-4
clone_size: .
cdr3_length: 12
d_call: .
v_call: TRBV2
cdr3_nt: TGTGCCAGCTCAGGGGCCAGTGAAAAACTGTTTTTT
cdr3_aa: CASSGASEKLFF

j_call: TRBJ2-3
clone_size: .
cdr3_length: 14
d_call: .
v_call: TRBV29-1
cdr3_nt: TGCAGCGCCTCGGTGTGGACGGACACAGATACGCAGTATTTT
cdr3_aa: CSASVWTDTDTQYF

j_call: TRBJ2-5
clone_size: .
cdr3_length: 13
d_call: .
v_call: TRBV7-3
cdr3_nt: TGTGCCAGCGGGTCTAGCAAAGGAGAGACCCAGTACTTC
cdr3_aa: CASGSSKGETQYF

j_call: TRBJ2-1
clone_size: few
cdr3_length: 13
d_call: .
v_call: TRBV29-1
cdr3_nt: TGCAGCGCCCAGGGATCACTTTACAATGAGCAGTTCTTC
cdr3_aa: CSAQGSLYNEQFF

j_call: TRBJ2-1
clone_size: .
cdr3_length: 12
d_call: TRBD1
v_call: TRBV30
cdr3_nt: TGTGCCTGGAGTGTAACCCCAGGGGGGCAGTTCTTC
cdr3_aa: CAWSVTPGGQFF

j_call: TRBJ2-4
clone_size: .
cdr3_length: 15
d_call: .
v_call: TRBV7-8
cdr3_nt: TGTGCCAGCAGCGTACAGGGAGGCGCGGTTGGCATTCAGTACTTC
cdr3_aa: CASSVQGGAVGIQYF